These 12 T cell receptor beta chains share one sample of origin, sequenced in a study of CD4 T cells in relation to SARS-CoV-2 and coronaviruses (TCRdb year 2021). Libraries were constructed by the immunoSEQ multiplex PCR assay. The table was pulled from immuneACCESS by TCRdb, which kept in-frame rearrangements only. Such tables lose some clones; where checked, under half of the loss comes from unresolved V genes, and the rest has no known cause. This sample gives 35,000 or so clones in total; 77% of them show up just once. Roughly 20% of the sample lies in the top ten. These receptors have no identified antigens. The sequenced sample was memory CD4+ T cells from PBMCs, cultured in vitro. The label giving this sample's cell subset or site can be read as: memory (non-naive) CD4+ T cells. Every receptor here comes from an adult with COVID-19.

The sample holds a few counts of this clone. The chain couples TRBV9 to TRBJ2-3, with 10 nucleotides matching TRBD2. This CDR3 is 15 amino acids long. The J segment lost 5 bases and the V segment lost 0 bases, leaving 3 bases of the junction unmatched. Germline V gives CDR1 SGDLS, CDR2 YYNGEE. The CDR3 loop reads CASSVVTSGIDTQYF. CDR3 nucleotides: TGTGCCAGCAGCGTAGTAACTAGCGGGATAGATACGCAGTATTTT.

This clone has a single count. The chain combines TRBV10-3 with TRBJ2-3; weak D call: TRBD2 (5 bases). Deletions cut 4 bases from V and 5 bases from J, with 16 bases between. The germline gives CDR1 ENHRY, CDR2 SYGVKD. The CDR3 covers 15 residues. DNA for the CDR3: TGTGCCATCAGTGGTCGGATTCAGGAGGTAGATACGCAGTATTTT. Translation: CAISGRIQEVDTQYF.

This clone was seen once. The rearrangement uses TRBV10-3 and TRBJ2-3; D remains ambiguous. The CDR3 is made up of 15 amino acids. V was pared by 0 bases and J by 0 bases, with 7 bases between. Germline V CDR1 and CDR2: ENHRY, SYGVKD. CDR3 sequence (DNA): TGTGCCATCAGTGAGTCGCAGACTAGCACAGATACGCAGTATTTT. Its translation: CAISESQTSTDTQYF.

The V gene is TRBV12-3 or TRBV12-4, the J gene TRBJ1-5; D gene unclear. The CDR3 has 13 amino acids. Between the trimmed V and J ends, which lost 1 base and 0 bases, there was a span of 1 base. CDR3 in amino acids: CASSLGSNQPQHF. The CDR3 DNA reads TGTGCCAGCAGTTTAGGTAGCAATCAGCCCCAGCATTTT.

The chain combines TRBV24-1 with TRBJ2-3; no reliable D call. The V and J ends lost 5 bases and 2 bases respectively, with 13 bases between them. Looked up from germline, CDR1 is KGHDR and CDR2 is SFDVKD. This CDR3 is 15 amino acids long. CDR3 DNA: TGTGCCACCAGTGTTGGAACGGGTGTCACAGATACGCAGTATTTT. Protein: CATSVGTGVTDTQYF.

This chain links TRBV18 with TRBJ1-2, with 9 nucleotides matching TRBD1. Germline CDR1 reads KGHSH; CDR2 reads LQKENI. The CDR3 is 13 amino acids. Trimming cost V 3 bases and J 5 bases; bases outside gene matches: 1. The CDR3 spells CASSPDRGYGYTF. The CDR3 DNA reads TGTGCCAGCTCACCCGACAGGGGGTATGGCTACACCTTC.

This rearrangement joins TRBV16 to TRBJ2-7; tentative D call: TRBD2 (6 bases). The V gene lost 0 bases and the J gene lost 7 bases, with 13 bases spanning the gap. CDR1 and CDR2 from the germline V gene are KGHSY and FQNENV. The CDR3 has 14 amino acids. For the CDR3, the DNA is TGTGCCAGCAGCCAATCGGGCGGGGCGGCGGAGCAGTACTTC. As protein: CASSQSGGAAEQYF.

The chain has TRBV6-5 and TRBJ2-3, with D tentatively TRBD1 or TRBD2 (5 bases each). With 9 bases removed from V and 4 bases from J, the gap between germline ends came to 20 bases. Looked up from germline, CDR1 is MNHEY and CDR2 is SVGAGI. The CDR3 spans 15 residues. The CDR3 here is CASSQGDLSADTQYF. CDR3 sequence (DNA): TGTGCCAGTTCGCAAGGGGACCTTAGCGCAGATACGCAGTATTTT.

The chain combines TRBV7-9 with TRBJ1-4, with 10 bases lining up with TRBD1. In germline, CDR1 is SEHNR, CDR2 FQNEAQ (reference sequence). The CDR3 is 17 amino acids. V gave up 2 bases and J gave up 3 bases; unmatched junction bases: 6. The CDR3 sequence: CASSLWTGGRANEKLFF. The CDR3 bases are TGTGCCAGCAGCTTATGGACAGGGGGTCGAGCTAATGAAAAACTGTTTTTT.

CDR3 DNA: TGTGCCAGCTCAGCAACGGACAGTACCAATCAGCCCCAGCATTTT. Translation: CASSATDSTNQPQHF. J is TRBJ1-5 and V is TRBV18; a weak D match, TRBD1 (6 bases). The germline gives CDR1 KGHSH, CDR2 LQKENI. The CDR3 sequence is 15 residues long. V was trimmed by 5 bases and J by 3 bases, leaving 14 bases between them.

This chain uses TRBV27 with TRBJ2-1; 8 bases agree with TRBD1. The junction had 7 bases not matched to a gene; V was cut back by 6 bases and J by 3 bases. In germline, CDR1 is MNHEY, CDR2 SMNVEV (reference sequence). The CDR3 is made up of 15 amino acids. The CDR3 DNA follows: TGTGCCAGCAGAGGACAGGGAGCCGACTACAATGAGCAGTTCTTC. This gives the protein CASRGQGADYNEQFF.

CDR3 in DNA: TGCAGTGCTAGTTCTCCACAGGATTACTATGGCTACACCTTC. The encoded protein is CSASSPQDYYGYTF. This sequence joins TRBV20-1 and TRBJ1-2; maybe TRBD1 (5 bases). Germline CDR1 is DFQATT and CDR2 is SNEGSKA (reference sequence). The V end lost 3 bases, the J end lost 3 bases, and 14 bases lay between the germline ends. This CDR3 has 14 residues.